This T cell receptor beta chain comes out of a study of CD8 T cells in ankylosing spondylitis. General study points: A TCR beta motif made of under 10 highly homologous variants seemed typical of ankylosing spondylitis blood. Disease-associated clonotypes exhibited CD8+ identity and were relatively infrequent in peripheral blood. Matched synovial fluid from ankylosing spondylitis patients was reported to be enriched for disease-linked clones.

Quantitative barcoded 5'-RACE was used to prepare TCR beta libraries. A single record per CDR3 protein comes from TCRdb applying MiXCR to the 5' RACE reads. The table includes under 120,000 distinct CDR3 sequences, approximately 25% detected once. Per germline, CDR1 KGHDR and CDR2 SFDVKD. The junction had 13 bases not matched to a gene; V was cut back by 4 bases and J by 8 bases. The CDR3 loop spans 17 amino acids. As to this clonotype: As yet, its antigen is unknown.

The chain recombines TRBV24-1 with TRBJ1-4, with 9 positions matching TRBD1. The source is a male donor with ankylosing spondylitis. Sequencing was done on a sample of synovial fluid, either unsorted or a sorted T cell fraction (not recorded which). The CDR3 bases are TGTGCCACCAGTGACCATAAAAAAACAGGGGGCCGGGAAAAACTGTTTTTT. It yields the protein CATSDHKKTGGREKLFF.